This T cell receptor beta chain was recovered during a study of blood T cell repertoires in COVID-19. This table comes from immunoSEQ multiplex PCR, and its TCRdb copy is limited to in-frame clones, with some not included. The data contain roughly 230,000 clones, roughly 81% of them singletons. V gave up 8 bases and J gave up 3 bases, with 13 bases separating them. This CDR3 is built from 13 residues. Germline V CDR1 and CDR2: MNHEY, SVGAGI. The source of this sequence is a man aged 35 to 55 with acute or convalescent COVID-19. Sequenced sample: peripheral blood. The V and J genes are TRBV6-5 and TRBJ1-1, with D tentatively TRBD1 (5 bases). CDR3 sequence reads: CASGRAGDTEAFF. In DNA, the CDR3 is TGTGCCAGCGGTCGAGCGGGGGACACTGAAGCTTTCTTT.